One sample yielded the 32 T cell receptor beta chains listed below, sequenced in a study of OX40 agonist ivuxolimab in advanced cancers. TCRdb's table, derived via immunoSEQ multiplex PCR, lists solely in-frame clones and lacks some. The sample records about 53,000 clones, roughly nine tenths being singletons. The starting material was CD4+ or CD8+ T cells sorted from blood, obtained in a trial of the OX40 agonist ivuxolimab. Receptors were obtained from an adult with an advanced solid tumor such as melanoma, head and neck, liver or kidney cancer.

This sequence joins TRBV30 and TRBJ2-7, with TRBD2 matching 14 bases. CDR1 and CDR2 from the germline V gene are GTSNPN and SVGIG (reference sequence). With V trimmed by 3 bases and J by 6 bases, 4 bases remained unmatched. The CDR3 spans 14 residues. This CDR3 reads CAWRMGLAGAEQYF. The CDR3 DNA reads TGTGCCTGGAGGATGGGACTAGCGGGAGCCGAGCAGTACTTC. The complete variable domain, with remaining parts taken from reference TRBV30 and TRBJ2-7, reads SQTIHQWPATLVQPVGSPLSLECTVEGTSNPNLYWYRQAAGRGLQLLFYSVGIGQISSEVPQNLSASRPQDRQFILSSKKLLLSDSGFYLCAWRMGLAGAEQYFGPGTRLTVT.

The genes are TRBV28 and TRBJ1-2; TRBD1 matches 10 bases. The CDR3 is made up of 13 amino acids. Germline CDR1 reads MDHEN; CDR2 reads SYDVKM. Trimming cost V 6 bases and J 8 bases; bases outside gene matches: 6. The CDR3 region has the DNA TGTGCCAGCAGCCCCGGGACAGGGGTGGGCTACACCTTC. This codes for CASSPGTGVGYTF.

V usage is TRBV7-2 and J usage is TRBJ1-6; 7 bases map to TRBD1. V trimming: 5 bases; J trimming: 3 bases; junction bases outside the gene matches: 4. This CDR3 has 15 residues. Germline CDR1 SGHTA, CDR2 FQGNSA. The CDR3 sequence: CASSGDRHYNSPLHF. As DNA, the CDR3 is TGTGCCAGCAGCGGGGACAGACACTATAATTCACCCCTCCACTTT.

The genes are TRBV16 and TRBJ1-2; D is undetermined. Germline loops: CDR1 KGHSY, CDR2 FQNENV. The CDR3 covers 13 residues. With 0 bases removed from V and 2 bases from J, the gap between germline ends came to 4 bases. Here the CDR3 reads CASSQSKNYGYTF. The CDR3 DNA follows: TGTGCCAGCAGCCAATCGAAGAACTATGGCTACACCTTC.

Turning to this clone: This specimen includes other DNA sequences encoding the same CDR3. The rearrangement links TRBV7-9 to TRBJ1-2; D gene uncertain. Germline assignment: CDR1 SEHNR and CDR2 FQNEAQ (reference sequence). This CDR3 contains 12 residues. Trimming pared 4 bases from V and 5 bases from J, leaving 8 bases between. The CDR3 sequence is CASSSGDYGYTF. The CDR3 region has the DNA TGTGCCAGCAGCTCCGGGGATTATGGCTACACCTTC.

The chain is built from TRBV18 and TRBJ1-1; TRBD1 is a possible D gene (5 bases). V was trimmed by 5 bases and J by 1 base, leaving 17 bases between them. Looked up from germline, CDR1 is KGHSH and CDR2 is LQKENI. This CDR3 is built from 16 residues. This CDR3 reads CASSTESDSPNTEAFF. The CDR3 bases are TGTGCCAGCTCAACCGAATCCGACAGCCCGAACACTGAAGCTTTCTTT.

V and J are TRBV19 and TRBJ1-3; D uncertain. The CDR3 is made up of 16 amino acids. CDR1 and CDR2 (germline): LNHDA, SQIVND (reference sequence). V lost 6 bases and J lost 4, with 19 bases in between. Here the CDR3 reads CASRALGPTGGNTIYF. The CDR3 region has the DNA TGTGCCAGTAGGGCCCTGGGCCCTACGGGAGGAAACACCATATATTTT.

This clone was counted only a few times. The genes are TRBV6-5 and TRBJ1-5, with D unresolved. V was cut by 5 bases and J by 6 bases, with 11 bases left in between. The CDR3 sequence is 13 residues long. The germline gives CDR1 MNHEY, CDR2 SVGAGI. The CDR3 DNA reads TGTGCCAGCAGTCGTTCAGACACTCAGCCCCAGCATTTT. This sequence encodes CASSRSDTQPQHF.

The chain has TRBV10-3 and TRBJ2-1; no clear D gene. Per germline, CDR1 ENHRY and CDR2 SYGVKD. This CDR3 is 14 amino acids long. Trimming pared 2 bases from V and 4 bases from J, leaving 9 bases between. The CDR3 reads CAISEAVLYNEQFF. The CDR3 DNA is TGTGCCATCAGTGAGGCGGTACTTTACAATGAGCAGTTCTTC.

This clone was detected only once. This chain uses TRBV6-1 with TRBJ2-2; TRBD1 matches 8 bases. Germline V gene lookup returns CDR1 MNHNS and CDR2 SASEGT. The CDR3 sequence is 14 residues long. J gave up 1 base and V 8 bases, and 3 bases lay outside the gene matches. The CDR3 sequence: CASGGQENTGELFF. The CDR3 DNA reads TGTGCCAGCGGGGGACAGGAGAACACCGGGGAGCTGTTTTTT.

This chain joins TRBV19 and TRBJ2-5, with D possibly called TRBD1 or TRBD2 (6 bases each). The germline CDR1 and CDR2 sequences are LNHDA and SQIVND (reference sequence). The CDR3 length is 14 residues. V was shortened by 1 base and J by 4 bases, with 10 bases between the two germline ends. The CDR3 nucleotides are TGTGCCAGTAGTATAGTTGGGGGGCGAGAGACCCAGTACTTC. Amino acid sequence: CASSIVGGRETQYF.

The chain joins TRBV2 to TRBJ2-7; 7 bases agree with TRBD2. The CDR3 totals 14 residues. In germline, CDR1 is SNHLY, CDR2 FYNNEI. V was pared by 8 bases and J by 5 bases, with 12 bases of the junction left unmatched. CDR3 sequence reads: CASLAGTIRNEQYF. CDR3 nucleotides: TGTGCCAGCCTCGCCGGGACTATCCGCAACGAGCAGTACTTC.

The rearrangement joins TRBV30 to TRBJ2-3; 7 positions match TRBD2. V dropped 7 bases and J dropped 2; count of bases not matched to a gene: 18. Germline CDR1 GTSNPN, CDR2 SVGIG (reference sequence). This CDR3 is built from 17 residues. CDR3 in DNA: TGTGCCTCCAGCACAAGTAAGACTAGCCAGCCCACAGATACGCAGTATTTT. Its protein product is CASSTSKTSQPTDTQYF.

The chain joins TRBV6-6 to TRBJ1-6; D is unclear. Trimming left V 0 bases short and J 8 bases short, with 11 bases between. The germline V gene encodes CDR1 MNHNY and CDR2 SVGAGI (reference sequence). The CDR3 consists of 15 residues. CDR3 bases: TGTGCCAGCAGTTACTCGTTTCAGCTTTATTCACCCCTCCACTTT. It yields the protein CASSYSFQLYSPLHF.

This sequence joins TRBV18 and TRBJ1-4; D not resolved. The CDR3 spans 15 residues. Per germline, CDR1 KGHSH and CDR2 LQKENI. V lost 0 bases to trimming and J lost 4 bases, with 9 bases between them. As DNA, the CDR3 is TGTGCCAGCTCACCACCGTTTGGGGATAATGAAAAACTGTTTTTT. It translates to CASSPPFGDNEKLFF.

The DNA of the CDR3 is TGCGCCAGCAGCTTGAGCGGGGCAACCTACGAGCAGTACTTC. Its protein is CASSLSGATYEQYF. V is TRBV5-1 and J is TRBJ2-7; TRBD2 matches 7 bases. Germline V CDR1 and CDR2: SGHRS, YFSETQ. There are 14 residues in the CDR3. The ends lost 1 base at V and 2 bases at J; junction bases unmatched: 3.

The V call is TRBV28, the J call TRBJ1-1; D gene ambiguous. Germline loops: CDR1 MDHEN, CDR2 SYDVKM. Trimming pared 8 bases from V and 2 bases from J, leaving 12 bases between. The CDR3 sequence is 13 residues long. CDR3 sequence (DNA): TGTGCCAGCCTGCCAAGACTAAACACTGAAGCTTTCTTT. This translates into CASLPRLNTEAFF.

The rearrangement uses TRBV27 and TRBJ2-7, with 7 positions matching TRBD1. The V and J ends lost 5 bases and 2 bases, in that order; junction bases with no gene match: 6. Germline CDR1 MNHEY, CDR2 SMNVEV (reference sequence). This CDR3 comprises 14 residues. The CDR3 sequence is CASSTRTGPYEQYF. Here the CDR3 DNA reads TGTGCCAGCAGTACGAGGACAGGCCCCTACGAGCAGTACTTC.

The chain links TRBV5-1 to TRBJ1-4; TRBD1 is a possible D gene (6 bases). CDR1 is SGHRS and CDR2 is YFSETQ in the germline V gene. V lost 0 bases and J 8 bases, leaving 11 bases between the germline ends. The CDR3 consists of 14 residues. The CDR3 region has the DNA TGCGCCAGCAGCTTGGACGGGACACAGGAAAAACTGTTTTTT. It codes for CASSLDGTQEKLFF. Based on the CDR3 plus reference TRBV5-1 and TRBJ1-4, the full variable domain is KAGVTQTPRYLIKTRGQQVTLSCSPISGHRSVSWYQQTPGQGLQFLFEYFSETQRNKGNFPGRFSGRQFSNSRSEMNVSTLELGDSALYLCASSLDGTQEKLFFGSGTQLSVL.

V gene TRBV5-1 combines with J gene TRBJ2-3; D possibly uses TRBD1 or TRBD2 (5 bases each). CDR1 is SGHRS and CDR2 is YFSETQ in the germline V gene. The CDR3 totals 16 residues. V was trimmed by 1 base and J by 1 base, leaving 13 bases between them. The CDR3: CASSLLGQGGTDTQYF. In DNA, the CDR3 is TGCGCCAGCAGCTTGTTGGGGCAGGGAGGCACAGATACGCAGTATTTT.

This chain links TRBV28 with TRBJ1-2, with 8 bases fitting TRBD1. The germline V gene has CDR1 MDHEN and CDR2 SYDVKM. With 6 bases clipped from V and 12 bases from J, the junction kept 9 bases outside the gene matches. The CDR3 is 12 residues long. The CDR3 coding sequence is TGTGCCAGCAGAAGTGGTAACAGGGGGAACACCTTC. Protein: CASRSGNRGNTF.

V and J are TRBV6-1 and TRBJ2-7; TRBD1 matches 9 bases. This CDR3 region has 14 residues. CDR1 is MNHNS and CDR2 is SASEGT in the germline V gene. J gave up 7 bases and V 7 bases, and 11 bases lay outside the gene matches. CDR3 nucleotide sequence: TGTGCCAGCACCTGGGACAGGGCTCCGGGAGAGCAGTACTTC. This translates into CASTWDRAPGEQYF.

DNA of the CDR3: TGTGCCAGCAGTAGGCCGGGACAGGGGGGAGAGACCCAGTACTTC. Protein product: CASSRPGQGGETQYF. V gene TRBV28 combines with J gene TRBJ2-5; TRBD1 matches at 11 bases. Germline CDR1 and CDR2: MDHEN and SYDVKM. The trim removed 5 bases at V and 4 bases at J, leaving 6 bases unmatched. The CDR3 is 15 amino acids.

This sequence joins TRBV12-5 and TRBJ1-5; D is unresolved. This CDR3 has 13 residues. Germline V gene sequence: CDR1 LGHNT, CDR2 FRNRAP. With 2 bases removed from V and 4 bases from J, the gap between germline ends came to 6 bases. DNA for the CDR3: TGTGCTAGTGGTTTGTTAGCAAATCAGCCCCAGCATTTT. Encoded protein: CASGLLANQPQHF.

The V gene is TRBV7-9, the J gene TRBJ1-1; no firm D call. The CDR3 is made up of 15 amino acids. Trimming shortened V by 5 bases and J by 0 bases, and 13 bases separated the two germline ends. Germline CDR1 is SEHNR and CDR2 is FQNEAQ (reference sequence). CDR3 sequence (DNA): TGTGCCAGCAGCATAGGGCACGCCATGAACACTGAAGCTTTCTTT. Protein: CASSIGHAMNTEAFF.

This rearrangement joins TRBV19 to TRBJ1-5, with 8 nucleotides matching TRBD1. Trimming took 5 bases from V and 4 from J; bases not matched to a gene: 4. This CDR3 region has 14 residues. Germline-derived CDR1 and CDR2 are LNHDA and SQIVND (reference sequence). The CDR3 reads CASSSRGPNQPQHF. The CDR3 DNA reads TGTGCCAGTAGTTCCAGGGGGCCTAATCAGCCCCAGCATTTT.

Only one count was recorded for this clone. The J gene is TRBJ2-7, the V gene TRBV4-1; TRBD2 matches at 8 bases. The length of the CDR3 is 19 residues. Germline CDR1 MGHRA, CDR2 YSYEKL. The V gene end was trimmed by 0 bases and the J gene end by 4 bases; junction bases not matched to a gene: 17. The CDR3 DNA sequence: TGCGCCAGCAGCCAAGATACTAGCGGAGCTGGAACCCTCTCTTACGAGCAGTACTTC. Its translation: CASSQDTSGAGTLSYEQYF.

V gene TRBV2 combines with J gene TRBJ2-7, with a tentative D call TRBD1 (6 bases). Trimming stripped 6 bases from V and 2 bases from J, with 17 bases between. The CDR3 runs 15 residues. The germline V gene encodes CDR1 SNHLY and CDR2 FYNNEI. CDR3 protein: CASRTPRDTAYEQYF. CDR3 DNA: TGTGCCAGCAGGACTCCCCGGGACACCGCCTACGAGCAGTACTTC.

J is TRBJ1-6 and V is TRBV7-8; D remains ambiguous. This CDR3 contains 16 residues. Deletions cut 1 base from V and 7 bases from J, with 14 bases between. Germline V gene lookup returns CDR1 SGHVS and CDR2 FQNEAQ. The CDR3 DNA reads as TGTGCCAGCAGCTTAGAAATCCGGACTCCGAATTCACCCCTCCACTTT. Its protein product is CASSLEIRTPNSPLHF.

CDR3 sequence (DNA): TGTGCCAGCAGTTACTCGTTGGTCTACAATGAGCAGTTCTTC. It specifies CASSYSLVYNEQFF. This chain links TRBV6-5 with TRBJ2-1; D gene ambiguous. The length of the CDR3 is 14 residues. V dropped 0 bases and J dropped 3 bases, with 6 bases sitting between them. From germline, CDR1 is MNHEY and CDR2 SVGAGI.

The V and J genes are TRBV5-6 and TRBJ2-2; D gene uncertain. CDR1 SGHDT and CDR2 YYEEEE come from the germline V gene. V shed 4 bases and J shed 6 bases, with 13 bases lying between them. This CDR3 has 14 amino acids. The CDR3 DNA reads TGTGCCAGCAGCCCCGTCGGTTTCTCCGGGGAGCTGTTTTTT. Translating gives CASSPVGFSGELFF. The full variable domain, rest sourced from reference TRBV5-6 and TRBJ2-2, is DAGVTQSPTHLIKTRGQQVTLRCSPKSGHDTVSWYQQALGQGPQFIFQYYEEEERQRGNFPDRFSGHQFPNYSSELNVNALLLGDSALYLCASSPVGFSGELFFGEGSRLTVL.

V usage is TRBV30 and J usage is TRBJ2-5; D might be TRBD1 or TRBD2, each matching 5 bases. With 0 bases removed from V and 5 bases from J, the gap between germline ends came to 16 bases. Germline CDR1 is GTSNPN and CDR2 is SVGIG (reference sequence). The length of the CDR3 is 15 residues. The DNA of the CDR3 is TGTGCCTGGAGTGTTGCAGCGACGTGGGGGGAGACCCAGTACTTC. Encoded protein: CAWSVAATWGETQYF.